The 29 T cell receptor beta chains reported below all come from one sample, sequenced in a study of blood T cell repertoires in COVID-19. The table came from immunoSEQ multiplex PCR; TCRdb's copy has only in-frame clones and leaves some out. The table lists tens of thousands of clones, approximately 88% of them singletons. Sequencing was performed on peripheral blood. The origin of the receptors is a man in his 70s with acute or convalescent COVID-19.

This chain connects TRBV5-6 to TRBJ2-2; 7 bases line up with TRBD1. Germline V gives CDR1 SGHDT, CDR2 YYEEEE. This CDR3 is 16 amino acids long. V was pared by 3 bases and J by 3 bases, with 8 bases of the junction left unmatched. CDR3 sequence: CASSSDDRVDTGELFF. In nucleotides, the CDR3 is TGTGCCAGCAGCTCCGACGACAGGGTGGACACCGGGGAGCTGTTTTTT.

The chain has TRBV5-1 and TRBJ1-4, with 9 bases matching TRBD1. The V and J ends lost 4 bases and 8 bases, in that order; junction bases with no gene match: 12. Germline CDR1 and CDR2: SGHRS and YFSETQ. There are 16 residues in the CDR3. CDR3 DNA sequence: TGCGCCAGCAGCCAATCGTCGGGACAGGGCAACGAAAAACTGTTTTTT. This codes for CASSQSSGQGNEKLFF. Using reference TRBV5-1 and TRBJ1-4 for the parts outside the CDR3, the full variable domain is KAGVTQTPRYLIKTRGQQVTLSCSPISGHRSVSWYQQTPGQGLQFLFEYFSETQRNKGNFPGRFSGRQFSNSRSEMNVSTLELGDSALYLCASSQSSGQGNEKLFFGSGTQLSVL.

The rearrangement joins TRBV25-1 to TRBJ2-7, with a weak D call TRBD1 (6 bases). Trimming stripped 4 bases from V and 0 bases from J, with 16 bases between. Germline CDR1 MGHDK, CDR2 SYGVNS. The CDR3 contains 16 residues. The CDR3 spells CASSGSAADSSYEQYF. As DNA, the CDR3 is TGTGCCAGCAGTGGGTCCGCCGCGGACAGCTCCTACGAGCAGTACTTC.

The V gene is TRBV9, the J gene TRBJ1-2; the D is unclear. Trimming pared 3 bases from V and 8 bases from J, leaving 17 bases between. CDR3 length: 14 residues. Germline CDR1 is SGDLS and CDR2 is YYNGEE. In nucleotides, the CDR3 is TGTGCCAGCAGCGGTGCCTCTCACGGCGGAGGCTACACCTTC. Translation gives CASSGASHGGGYTF. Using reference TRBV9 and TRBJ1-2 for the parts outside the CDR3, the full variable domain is DSGVTQTPKHLITATGQRVTLRCSPRSGDLSVYWYQQSLDQGLQFLIQYYNGEERAKGNILERFSAQQFPDLHSELNLSSLELGDSALYFCASSGASHGGGYTFGSGTRLTVV.

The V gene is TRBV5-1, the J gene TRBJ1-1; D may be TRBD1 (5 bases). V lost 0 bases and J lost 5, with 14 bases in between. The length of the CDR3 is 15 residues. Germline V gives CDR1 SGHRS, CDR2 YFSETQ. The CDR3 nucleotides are TGCGCCAGCAGCTTGGAGGAAGGGCGGGGGACTGAAGCTTTCTTT. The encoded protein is CASSLEEGRGTEAFF.

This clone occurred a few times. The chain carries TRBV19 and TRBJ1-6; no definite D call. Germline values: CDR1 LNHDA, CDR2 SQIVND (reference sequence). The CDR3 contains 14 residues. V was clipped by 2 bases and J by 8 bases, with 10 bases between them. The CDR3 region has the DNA TGTGCCAGTAGTATAAGCGGCAGATATTCACCCCTCCACTTT. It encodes CASSISGRYSPLHF.

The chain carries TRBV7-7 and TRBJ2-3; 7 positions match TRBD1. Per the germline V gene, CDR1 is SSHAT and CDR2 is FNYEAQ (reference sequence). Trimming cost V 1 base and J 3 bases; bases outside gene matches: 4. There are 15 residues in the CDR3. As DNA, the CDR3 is TGTGCCAGCAGCTTAGGCAGGGGGAAAACAGATACGCAGTATTTT. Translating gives CASSLGRGKTDTQYF.

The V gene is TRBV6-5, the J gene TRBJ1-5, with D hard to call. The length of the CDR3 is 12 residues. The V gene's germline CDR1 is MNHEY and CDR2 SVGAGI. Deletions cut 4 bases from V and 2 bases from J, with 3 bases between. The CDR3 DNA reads TGTGCCAGCAGTTCCGGCAATCAGCCCCAGCATTTT. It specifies CASSSGNQPQHF.

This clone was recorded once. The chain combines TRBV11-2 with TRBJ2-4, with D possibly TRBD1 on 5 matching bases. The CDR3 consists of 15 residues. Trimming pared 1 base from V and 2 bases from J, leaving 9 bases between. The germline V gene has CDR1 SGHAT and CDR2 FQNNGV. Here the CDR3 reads CASSLGGATKNIQYF. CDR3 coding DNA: TGTGCCAGCAGCTTAGGGGGCGCGACCAAAAACATTCAGTACTTC.

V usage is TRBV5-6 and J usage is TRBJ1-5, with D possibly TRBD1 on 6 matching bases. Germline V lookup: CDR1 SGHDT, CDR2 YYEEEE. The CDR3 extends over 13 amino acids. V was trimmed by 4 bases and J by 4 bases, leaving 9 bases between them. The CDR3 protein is CASSRTANQPQHF. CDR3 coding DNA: TGTGCCAGCAGCAGGACAGCGAATCAGCCCCAGCATTTT.

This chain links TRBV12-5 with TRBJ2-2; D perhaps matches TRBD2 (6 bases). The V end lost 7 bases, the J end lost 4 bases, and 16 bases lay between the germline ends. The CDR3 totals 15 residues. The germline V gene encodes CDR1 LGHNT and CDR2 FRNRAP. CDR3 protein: CASAPSGGTTGELFF. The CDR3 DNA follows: TGTGCTAGTGCCCCATCCGGCGGGACCACCGGGGAGCTGTTTTTT.

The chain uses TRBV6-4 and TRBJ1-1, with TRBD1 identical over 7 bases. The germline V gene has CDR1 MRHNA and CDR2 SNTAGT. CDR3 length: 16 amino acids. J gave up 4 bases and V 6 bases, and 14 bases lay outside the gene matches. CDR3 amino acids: CASSTTRQGRTTEAFF. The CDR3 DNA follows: TGTGCCAGCAGCACCACTCGACAGGGTCGTACCACTGAAGCTTTCTTT.

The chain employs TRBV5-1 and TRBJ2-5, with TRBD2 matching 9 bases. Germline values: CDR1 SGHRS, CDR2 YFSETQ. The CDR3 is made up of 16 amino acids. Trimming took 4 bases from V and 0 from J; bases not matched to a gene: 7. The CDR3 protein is CASSHKRGEYQETQYF. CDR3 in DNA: TGCGCCAGCAGCCATAAGCGGGGGGAGTACCAAGAGACCCAGTACTTC.

DNA of the CDR3: TGCGCCAGCAGCTTGGCCCTGGACAGCTTGAACACTGAAGCTTTCTTT. Its protein is CASSLALDSLNTEAFF. The chain employs TRBV5-1 and TRBJ1-1, with D perhaps matching TRBD1 (6 bases). CDR3 length equals 16 residues. V lost 0 bases and J 0 bases, leaving 12 bases between the germline ends. Germline loops: CDR1 SGHRS, CDR2 YFSETQ.

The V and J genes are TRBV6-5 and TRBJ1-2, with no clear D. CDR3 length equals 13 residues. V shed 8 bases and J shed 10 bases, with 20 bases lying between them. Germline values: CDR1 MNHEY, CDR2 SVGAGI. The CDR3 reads CASGPRSSPNYTF. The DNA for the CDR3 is TGTGCCAGCGGGCCCAGATCATCGCCCAACTACACCTTC.

CDR3 nucleotide sequence: TGTGCCAGCACACTAGCGGGTAGCACAGATACGCAGTATTTT. It yields the protein CASTLAGSTDTQYF. V gene TRBV27 combines with J gene TRBJ2-3; 9 bases match TRBD2. The ends lost 7 bases at V and 0 bases at J; junction bases unmatched: 2. This CDR3 has 14 amino acids. Germline loops: CDR1 MNHEY, CDR2 SMNVEV (reference sequence).

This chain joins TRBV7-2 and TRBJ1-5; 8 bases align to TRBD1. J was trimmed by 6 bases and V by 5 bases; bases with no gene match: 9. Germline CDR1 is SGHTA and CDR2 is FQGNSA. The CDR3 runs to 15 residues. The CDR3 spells CASSLRGLESQPQHF. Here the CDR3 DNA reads TGTGCCAGCAGCCTCAGGGGGCTCGAGAGTCAGCCCCAGCATTTT.

CDR3 sequence: CASSWAGAGEAFF. The CDR3 DNA sequence: TGTGCCAGCAGTTGGGCAGGGGCCGGTGAAGCTTTCTTT. The chain recombines TRBV27 with TRBJ1-1; weak D call: TRBD1 (6 bases). The CDR3 is 13 amino acids. Trimming left V 4 bases short and J 7 bases short, with 13 bases between. The germline V gene has CDR1 MNHEY and CDR2 SMNVEV (reference sequence).

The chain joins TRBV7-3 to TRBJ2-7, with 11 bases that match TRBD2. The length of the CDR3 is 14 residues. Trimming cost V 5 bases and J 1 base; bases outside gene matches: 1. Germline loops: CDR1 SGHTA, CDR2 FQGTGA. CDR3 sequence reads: CASSIAGGSYEQYF. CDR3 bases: TGTGCCAGCAGCATAGCGGGAGGGTCCTACGAGCAGTACTTC.

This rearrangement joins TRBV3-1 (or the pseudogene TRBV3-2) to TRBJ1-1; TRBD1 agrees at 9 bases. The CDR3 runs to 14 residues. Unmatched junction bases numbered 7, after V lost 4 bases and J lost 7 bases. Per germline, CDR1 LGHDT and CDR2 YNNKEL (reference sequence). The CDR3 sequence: CASSPRTGAHEAFF. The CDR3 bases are TGTGCCAGCAGCCCCCGGACAGGGGCCCATGAAGCTTTCTTT.

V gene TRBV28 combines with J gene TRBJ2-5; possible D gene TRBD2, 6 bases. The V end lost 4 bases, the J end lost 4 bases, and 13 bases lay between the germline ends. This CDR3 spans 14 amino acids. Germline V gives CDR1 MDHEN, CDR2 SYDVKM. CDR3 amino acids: CASSSGTARETQYF. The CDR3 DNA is TGTGCCAGCAGTTCTGGGACTGCGAGAGAGACCCAGTACTTC.

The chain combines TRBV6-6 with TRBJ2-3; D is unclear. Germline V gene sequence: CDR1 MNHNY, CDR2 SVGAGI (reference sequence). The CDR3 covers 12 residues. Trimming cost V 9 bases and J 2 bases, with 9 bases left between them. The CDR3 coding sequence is TGTGCCAGAGCGAGGAACACAGATACGCAGTATTTT. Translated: CARARNTDTQYF.

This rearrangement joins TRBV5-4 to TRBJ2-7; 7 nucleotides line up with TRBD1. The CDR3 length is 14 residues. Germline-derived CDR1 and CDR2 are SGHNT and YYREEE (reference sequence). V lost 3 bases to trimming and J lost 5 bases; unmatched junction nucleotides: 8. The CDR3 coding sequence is TGTGCCAGCAGCTCGCTTGACAGGGACCACGAGCAGTACTTC. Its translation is CASSSLDRDHEQYF.

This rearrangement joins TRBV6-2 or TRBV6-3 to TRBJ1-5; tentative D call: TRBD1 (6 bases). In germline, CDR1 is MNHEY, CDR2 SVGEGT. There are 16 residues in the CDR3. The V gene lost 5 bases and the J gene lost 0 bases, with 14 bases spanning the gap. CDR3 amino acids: CASSPRRDISNQPQHF. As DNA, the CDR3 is TGTGCCAGCAGTCCCCGACGGGACATTAGCAATCAGCCCCAGCATTTT.

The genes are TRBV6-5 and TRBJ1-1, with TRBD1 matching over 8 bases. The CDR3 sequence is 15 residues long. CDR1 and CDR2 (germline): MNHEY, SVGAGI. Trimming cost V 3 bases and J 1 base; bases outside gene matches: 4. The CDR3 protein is CASSYSGTGNTEAFF. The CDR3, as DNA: TGTGCCAGCAGTTATTCCGGGACAGGGAACACTGAAGCTTTCTTT.

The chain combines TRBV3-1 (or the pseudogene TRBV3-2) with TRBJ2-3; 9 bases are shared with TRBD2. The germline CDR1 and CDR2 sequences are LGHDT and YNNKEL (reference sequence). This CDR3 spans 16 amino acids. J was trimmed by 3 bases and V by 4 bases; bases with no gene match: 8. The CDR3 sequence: CASSRKAGGSTDTQYF. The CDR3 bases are TGTGCCAGCAGCCGAAAAGCGGGAGGATCGACAGATACGCAGTATTTT.

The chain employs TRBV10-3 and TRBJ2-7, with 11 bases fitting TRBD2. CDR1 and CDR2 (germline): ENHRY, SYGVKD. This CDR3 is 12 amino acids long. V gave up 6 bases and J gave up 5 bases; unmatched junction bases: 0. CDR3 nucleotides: TGTGCCATCAGGACTAGCGGGAACGAGCAGTACTTC. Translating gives CAIRTSGNEQYF.

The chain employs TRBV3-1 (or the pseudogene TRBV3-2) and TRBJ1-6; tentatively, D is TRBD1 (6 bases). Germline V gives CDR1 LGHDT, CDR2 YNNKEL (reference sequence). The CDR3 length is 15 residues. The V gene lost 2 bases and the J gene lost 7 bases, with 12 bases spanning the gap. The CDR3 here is CASSQSRGGNSPLHF. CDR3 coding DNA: TGTGCCAGCAGCCAATCTAGGGGGGGGAATTCACCCCTCCACTTT.

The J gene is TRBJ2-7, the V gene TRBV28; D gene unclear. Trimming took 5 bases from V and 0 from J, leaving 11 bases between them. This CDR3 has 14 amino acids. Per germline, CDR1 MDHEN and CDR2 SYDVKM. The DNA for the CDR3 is TGTGCCAGCAGTGTAAAGGAGAGCTCCTACGAGCAGTACTTC. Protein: CASSVKESSYEQYF.